These 27 T cell receptor beta chains came from one sample sequenced in a study of CD8 T cells in Susac syndrome. After extraction with the RNeasy kit, about 0.45 to 1 ug of the RNA was reverse transcribed using random hexamers. TCRdb used MiXCR to reprocess the immunoSEQ multiplex PCR reads, holding one entry per CDR3 protein. The sample lists about 150,000 distinct CDR3 sequences, 95% to 96% occurring once. Sequencing input: CD8+ T cells from PBMCs. The receptor set was obtained from a human donor with multiple sclerosis.

The genes are TRBV25-1 and TRBJ1-6; 7 nucleotides match TRBD1. Germline V lookup: CDR1 MGHDK, CDR2 SYGVNS. The CDR3 extends over 18 amino acids. The V and J ends lost 5 bases and 1 base, in that order; junction bases with no gene match: 11. The CDR3 loop reads CASSSRTDRVSYNSPLHF. The CDR3, as DNA: TGTGCCAGCAGTTCACGCACCGACAGGGTATCCTATAATTCACCCCTCCACTTT.

This clonotype appeared a single time. This chain links TRBV30 with TRBJ2-5, with 7 positions matching TRBD2. Germline values: CDR1 GTSNPN, CDR2 SVGIG (reference sequence). J lost 2 bases, V lost 4 bases, and 4 bases had no gene match. The CDR3 totals 13 residues. CDR3 sequence reads: CAWNSGSQETQYF. CDR3 DNA: TGTGCCTGGAATAGCGGGTCTCAAGAGACCCAGTACTTC.

V and J are TRBV19 and TRBJ1-1; 7 bases line up with TRBD1. The trim removed 5 bases at V and 3 bases at J, leaving 6 bases unmatched. The V gene's germline CDR1 is LNHDA and CDR2 SQIVND (reference sequence). There are 14 residues in the CDR3. This CDR3 reads CASSPAGGYTEAFF. The CDR3, as DNA: TGTGCCAGTAGTCCGGCAGGGGGATACACTGAAGCTTTCTTT.

The V call is TRBV10-3, the J call TRBJ1-6, with 9 nucleotides matching TRBD1. Germline V gene lookup returns CDR1 ENHRY and CDR2 SYGVKD. V lost 6 bases, J lost 7 bases, and 4 bases stayed unmatched. The CDR3 is 14 amino acids. The CDR3 region is CAIREDRGNSPLHF. In nucleotides, the CDR3 is TGTGCCATCAGGGAGGACAGGGGAAATTCACCCCTCCACTTT.

V usage is TRBV20-1 and J usage is TRBJ1-1, with TRBD1 as a possible D gene (6 bases). CDR1 is DFQATT, CDR2 SNEGSKA, per germline (reference sequence). There are 13 residues in the CDR3. Trimming pared 1 base from V and 7 bases from J, leaving 13 bases between. The DNA for the CDR3 is TGCAGTGCTAGAGTAGGGGGTGGAGGTGAAGCTTTCTTT. Residues: CSARVGGGGEAFF.

The rearrangement uses TRBV7-9 and TRBJ2-1, with 8 bases that match TRBD2. Germline V CDR1 and CDR2: SEHNR, FQNEAQ (reference sequence). The CDR3 has 15 residues. V lost 5 bases and J lost 3; bases outside the gene matches: 6. In nucleotides, the CDR3 is TGTGCCAGCAGCCTCGGACTAGCTAGCTACAATGAGCAGTTCTTC. Translating gives CASSLGLASYNEQFF.

The CDR3 nucleotides are TGTGCCAGCAGCCCCCTTACAGGGACCCCCAATGAGCAGTTCTTC. Translated: CASSPLTGTPNEQFF. The chain links TRBV3-1 to TRBJ2-1, with TRBD1 as a possible D gene (6 bases). There are 15 residues in the CDR3. Trimming stripped 4 bases from V and 6 bases from J, with 16 bases between. CDR1 LGHDT and CDR2 YNNKEL come from the germline V gene (reference sequence).

In its sample, this clonotype was seen once. The chain recombines TRBV27 with TRBJ1-2; a possible D gene is TRBD1 (6 bases). V was pared by 5 bases and J by 8 bases, with 15 bases between. This CDR3 spans 13 amino acids. Germline lookup yields CDR1 MNHEY and CDR2 SMNVEV (reference sequence). The CDR3 region has the DNA TGTGCCAGCAGTCCCATTACAGGGCTGGGCTACACCTTC. Translated, it gives CASSPITGLGYTF.

This chain links TRBV19 with TRBJ1-5; possible D gene TRBD1, 5 bases. Trimming removed 6 bases from V and 5 bases from J, with 20 bases in between. The CDR3 covers 16 residues. CDR1 and CDR2 (germline): LNHDA, SQIVND (reference sequence). Here the CDR3 DNA reads TGTGCCAGTAGCCCATACGCCCGGGACGGGGATCAGCCCCAGCATTTT. As protein: CASSPYARDGDQPQHF.

This chain connects TRBV20-1 to TRBJ2-4; D is perhaps TRBD1 or TRBD2 (5 bases each). The CDR3 is 15 residues long. The V gene lost 3 bases and the J gene lost 1 base, with 13 bases spanning the gap. CDR1 is DFQATT, CDR2 SNEGSKA, per germline (reference sequence). CDR3 sequence reads: CSARDLGDAKNIQYF. In DNA form, the CDR3 reads TGCAGTGCTAGGGACTTAGGGGACGCCAAAAACATTCAGTACTTC.

This clonotype occurred once. V and J are TRBV24-1 and TRBJ2-1, with TRBD2 matching over 9 bases. This CDR3 is 14 amino acids long. V was clipped by 4 bases and J by 9 bases; unmatched bases: 6. Germline values: CDR1 KGHDR, CDR2 SFDVKD. CDR3 coding DNA: TGTGCCACCAGTGAAAGCGGGGGGAGGGGTGAGCAGTTCTTC. Translating it yields CATSESGGRGEQFF.

The rearrangement uses TRBV6-1 and TRBJ2-3; D is ambiguous. CDR3 length: 15 amino acids. Between the trimmed V and J ends, which lost 0 bases and 0 bases, there was a span of 7 bases. Germline loops: CDR1 MNHNS, CDR2 SASEGT. CDR3 amino acids: CASSEAKGSTDTQYF. In DNA form, the CDR3 reads TGTGCCAGCAGTGAAGCCAAGGGCAGCACAGATACGCAGTATTTT.

This clonotype was observed a few times. The rearrangement uses TRBV7-9 and TRBJ1-2; no clear D. Between the trimmed V and J ends, which lost 1 base and 4 bases, there was a span of 10 bases. This CDR3 contains 14 residues. Germline loops: CDR1 SEHNR, CDR2 FQNEAQ (reference sequence). The CDR3 DNA sequence: TGTGCCAGCAGCTTAGATCCGGGGTTCTATGGCTACACCTTC. It translates to CASSLDPGFYGYTF.

J is TRBJ2-7 and V is TRBV5-4; D is ambiguous. This CDR3 has 13 residues. In germline, CDR1 is SGHNT, CDR2 YYREEE (reference sequence). V lost 1 base to trimming and J lost 1 base, with 6 bases between them. The CDR3: CASSLTASYEQYV. CDR3 DNA: TGTGCCAGCAGCTTGACAGCGTCCTACGAGCAGTACGTC.

This clonotype was recorded once. The chain carries TRBV4-1 and TRBJ2-1; 8 bases fit TRBD1. The CDR3 is 13 residues long. Unmatched junction bases numbered 0, after V lost 3 bases and J lost 5 bases. Germline CDR1 MGHRA, CDR2 YSYEKL. Here the CDR3 reads CASSQDRDNEQFF. In nucleotides, the CDR3 is TGCGCCAGCAGCCAGGACAGGGACAATGAGCAGTTCTTC.

The gene calls are TRBV30 and TRBJ2-1, with 8 bases fitting TRBD2. Germline CDR1 is GTSNPN and CDR2 is SVGIG (reference sequence). The CDR3 runs 15 residues. After removal of 0 bases from V and 7 bases from J, the junction contained 8 bases not matched to a gene. The CDR3 loop is CAWSVSSGGWNEQFF. In DNA, the CDR3 is TGTGCCTGGAGTGTATCCAGCGGGGGATGGAATGAGCAGTTCTTC.

This clonotype was counted once. The V gene is TRBV27, the J gene TRBJ2-7; 7 bases match TRBD2. This CDR3 is 14 amino acids long. The V gene end was trimmed by 2 bases and the J gene end by 4 bases; junction bases not matched to a gene: 5. CDR1 is MNHEY and CDR2 is SMNVEV in the germline V gene (reference sequence). The DNA of the CDR3 is TGTGCCAGCAGTTTACGGGGAGGGGTTTACGAGCAGTACTTC. Encoded protein: CASSLRGGVYEQYF.

The CDR3 coding sequence is TGTGCCAGCAAAGGCTATGGCTACACCTTC. Its translation: CASKGYGYTF. This chain uses TRBV12-3 or TRBV12-4 with TRBJ1-2; D gene ambiguous. V was trimmed by 7 bases and J by 4 bases, leaving 4 bases between them. The CDR3 is 10 amino acids.

The count of this clonotype is one. The gene calls are TRBV6-5 and TRBJ2-2; D is ambiguous. Germline CDR1 MNHEY, CDR2 SVGAGI. CDR3 length equals 16 residues. V was pared by 2 bases and J by 7 bases, with 17 bases between. The CDR3 nucleotides read TGTGCCAGCAGTTACCTAGTCGGGTTCCCCGGCGGGGAGCTGTTTTTT. This sequence encodes CASSYLVGFPGGELFF.

V gene TRBV30 combines with J gene TRBJ2-5; D may match TRBD1 or TRBD2 (5 bases each). V was shortened by 3 bases and J by 3 bases, with 11 bases between the two germline ends. The CDR3 spans 13 residues. Germline V gives CDR1 GTSNPN, CDR2 SVGIG (reference sequence). The CDR3 DNA sequence: TGTGCCTGGAGGAGGGAAGGGGAAGAGACCCAGTACTTC. It codes for CAWRREGEETQYF.

The chain has TRBV7-9 and TRBJ1-1, with TRBD1 as a possible D gene (6 bases). Germline-derived CDR1 and CDR2 are SEHNR and FQNEAQ (reference sequence). The CDR3 contains 15 residues. Deletions cut 4 bases from V and 0 bases from J, with 12 bases between. The CDR3 spells CASSSTGQLNTEAFF. CDR3 coding DNA: TGTGCCAGCAGCTCAACCGGACAGTTGAACACTGAAGCTTTCTTT.

The chain employs TRBV4-1 and TRBJ2-5, with D perhaps assigned TRBD1 or TRBD2 (5 bases each). With 2 bases removed from V and 0 bases from J, the gap between germline ends came to 13 bases. Germline V gene sequence: CDR1 MGHRA, CDR2 YSYEKL. CDR3 length: 16 amino acids. The DNA for the CDR3 is TGCGCCAGCAGCCAATGGATGGGACCGAACCAAGAGACCCAGTACTTC. Translated: CASSQWMGPNQETQYF.

The CDR3 DNA reads TGTGCCAGCAGCCCTCCCGTAACAGATACGCAGTATTTT. Its protein is CASSPPVTDTQYF. The rearrangement joins TRBV12-3 or TRBV12-4 to TRBJ2-3, with D unresolved. Trimming left V 6 bases short and J 3 bases short, with 10 bases between. The CDR3 consists of 13 residues.

The chain combines TRBV5-6 with TRBJ2-5; possibly TRBD1 for D (6 bases). V was pared by 6 bases and J by 4 bases, with 16 bases between. CDR3 size: 14 residues. The germline gives CDR1 SGHDT, CDR2 YYEEEE. The CDR3: CASMETGQLETQYF. DNA for the CDR3: TGTGCCAGCATGGAAACAGGGCAGCTAGAGACCCAGTACTTC.

The rearrangement links TRBV6-6 to TRBJ2-5, with 10 bases fitting TRBD2. Germline CDR1 is MNHNY and CDR2 is SVGAGI (reference sequence). The CDR3 length is 16 residues. V lost 2 bases and J lost 5; bases outside the gene matches: 8. The CDR3 loop is CASSYKTSGPRETQYF. The DNA for the CDR3 is TGTGCCAGCAGTTACAAGACTAGCGGGCCCCGGGAGACCCAGTACTTC.

The chain carries TRBV3-1 and TRBJ2-7, with D maybe TRBD1 (5 bases). The CDR3 covers 15 residues. Germline loops: CDR1 LGHDT, CDR2 YNNKEL (reference sequence). With 4 bases removed from V and 3 bases from J, the gap between germline ends came to 16 bases. The CDR3 DNA is TGTGCCAGCAGCCCCGCCCAGGGATTAAACTACGAGCAGTACGTC. Its translation: CASSPAQGLNYEQYV.

This chain connects TRBV7-9 to TRBJ1-5; D perhaps matches TRBD1 (5 bases). This CDR3 spans 14 amino acids. Germline V gives CDR1 SEHNR, CDR2 FQNEAQ (reference sequence). V lost 4 bases to trimming and J lost 7 bases, with 14 bases between them. CDR3 DNA: TGTGCCAGCAGCTCCGAGGGGTCCGGACAGCCCCAGCATTTT. It is translated as CASSSEGSGQPQHF.